One and the same sample provided the 30 T cell receptor beta chains below, sequenced in a study of blood T cell repertoires in COVID-19. Data came from immunoSEQ multiplex PCR; TCRdb stores just in-frame clones and leaves some out. This table has fewer than 250,000 clones, 83% appearing once. Input material: peripheral blood. These receptors all come from a woman in her fifties or sixties with acute or convalescent COVID-19.

The genes are TRBV5-1 and TRBJ1-1, with unresolved D. Germline loops: CDR1 SGHRS, CDR2 YFSETQ. CDR3 length equals 13 residues. Trimming took off 3 bases at V and 1 base at J, with 7 bases between the two ends. The CDR3 loop reads CASSSTQNTEAFF. The CDR3 coding sequence is TGCGCCAGCAGCTCGACACAGAACACTGAAGCTTTCTTT.

The chain employs TRBV5-1 and TRBJ2-5; no definite D call. Germline values: CDR1 SGHRS, CDR2 YFSETQ. Trimming left V 0 bases short and J 4 bases short, with 7 bases between. CDR3 size: 13 residues. In DNA form, the CDR3 reads TGCGCCAGCAGCTTGGGGGCAGGAGAGACCCAGTACTTC. Protein product: CASSLGAGETQYF.

This clone was recorded at least ten times. V and J are TRBV5-4 and TRBJ2-7; D remains ambiguous. Between the trimmed V and J ends, which lost 5 bases and 2 bases, there was a span of 14 bases. The CDR3 loop spans 14 amino acids. CDR1 and CDR2 (germline): SGHNT, YYREEE (reference sequence). CDR3 coding DNA: TGTGCCAGCAGTCTACCGGGTCCACCCTACGAGCAGTACTTC. Its protein is CASSLPGPPYEQYF.

In this sample, this clone turned up once. The chain uses TRBV18 and TRBJ2-7, with 9 positions matching TRBD1. V shed 1 base and J 1 base; nucleotides not matched to a gene: 5. This CDR3 comprises 16 residues. Germline V lookup: CDR1 KGHSH, CDR2 LQKENI. CDR3 region: CASSPLVQGASYEQYF. The CDR3 nucleotides are TGTGCCAGCTCACCACTCGTACAGGGGGCTTCCTACGAGCAGTACTTC. The full variable domain, in which reference TRBV18 and TRBJ2-7 provide the parts outside the CDR3, is NAGVMQNPRHLVRRRGQEARLRCSPMKGHSHVYWYRQLPEEGLKFMVYLQKENIIDESGMPKERFSAEFPKEGPSILRIQQVVRGDSAAYFCASSPLVQGASYEQYFGPGTRLTVT.

This chain's CDR3 is CASGRQGVVGGYTF. In nucleotides, the CDR3 is TGTGCCAGCGGTAGACAGGGGGTGGTAGGTGGCTACACCTTC. The rearrangement uses TRBV6-5 and TRBJ1-2; 9 bases map to TRBD1. The V and J ends lost 8 bases and 7 bases, in that order; junction bases with no gene match: 11. The length of the CDR3 is 14 residues. CDR1 is MNHEY and CDR2 is SVGAGI in the germline V gene.

This clone has a count of ten or more. The chain recombines TRBV5-1 with TRBJ1-2; 12 bases agree with TRBD1. The CDR3 is 17 residues long. J gave up 7 bases and V 2 bases, and 12 bases lay outside the gene matches. In germline, CDR1 is SGHRS, CDR2 YFSETQ. The CDR3 nucleotides read TGCGCCAGCAGCTTACAGGCACCGGGACAGGGGGCGTTTGGCTACACCTTC. Translated, it gives CASSLQAPGQGAFGYTF.

The genes are TRBV6-5 and TRBJ1-1; maybe TRBD1 (5 bases). Germline CDR1 MNHEY, CDR2 SVGAGI. The CDR3 runs to 15 residues. The ends were cut back, 6 bases at V and 1 base at J, with 15 bases in the middle. CDR3 protein: CASRLASDRNTEAFF. DNA for the CDR3: TGTGCCAGCAGGCTCGCATCAGACAGGAACACTGAAGCTTTCTTT.

The chain is built from TRBV5-1 and TRBJ2-5; a possible D gene is TRBD1 (5 bases). The CDR3 length is 16 residues. Trimming shortened V by 1 base and J by 2 bases, and 15 bases separated the two germline ends. Germline V gives CDR1 SGHRS, CDR2 YFSETQ. The CDR3 loop is CASSLYPGLVQETQYF. DNA for the CDR3: TGCGCCAGCAGCTTGTACCCAGGGTTGGTTCAAGAGACCCAGTACTTC.

This chain joins TRBV7-9 and TRBJ2-1; 7 positions match TRBD2. The CDR3 runs to 16 residues. V trimming: 3 bases; J trimming: 2 bases; junction bases outside the gene matches: 7. Germline loops: CDR1 SEHNR, CDR2 FQNEAQ (reference sequence). The CDR3 is CASSLASSGPYNEQFF. The CDR3 DNA follows: TGTGCCAGCAGCTTGGCTTCTAGCGGTCCCTACAATGAGCAGTTCTTC.

The chain links TRBV7-9 to TRBJ2-2; 8 nucleotides match TRBD2. Trimming at V came to 1 base and at J to 4 bases, leaving 8 bases not matched to a gene. This CDR3 is 17 amino acids long. Germline CDR1 reads SEHNR; CDR2 reads FQNEAQ (reference sequence). The CDR3, as DNA: TGTGCCAGCAGCTTAGGAGCGGGGGTCCGGGGCACCGGGGAGCTGTTTTTT. It encodes CASSLGAGVRGTGELFF.

V and J are TRBV10-3 and TRBJ1-4; no firm D call. There are 15 residues in the CDR3. Trimming took 2 bases from V and 0 from J, leaving 7 bases between them. The V gene's germline CDR1 is ENHRY and CDR2 SYGVKD. The CDR3 DNA is TGTGCCATCAGTGAGACAGATGCAACTAATGAAAAACTGTTTTTT. Its protein product is CAISETDATNEKLFF.

The chain's CDR3 is CASSASAGGETQYF. CDR3 DNA: TGCGCCAGCAGCGCGTCGGCGGGAGGAGAGACCCAGTACTTC. The chain joins TRBV5-1 to TRBJ2-5; 8 positions agree with TRBD2. CDR1 is SGHRS and CDR2 is YFSETQ in the germline V gene. CDR3 length equals 14 residues. V dropped 4 bases and J dropped 4; count of bases not matched to a gene: 6.

V is TRBV11-2 and J is TRBJ1-2, with TRBD1 matching over 9 bases. Germline-derived CDR1 and CDR2 are SGHAT and FQNNGV. The CDR3 runs 15 residues. V shed 0 bases, J shed 7 bases, and the junction held 6 bases outside the gene matches. CDR3 sequence (DNA): TGTGCCAGCAGCTTAGAAACAGGGGGCGCGGGTGGCTACACCTTC. Protein sequence: CASSLETGGAGGYTF.

The chain uses TRBV4-2 and TRBJ1-3, with D possibly being TRBD1 (5 bases). This CDR3 is 16 amino acids long. Germline V gene data show CDR1 as LGHNA and CDR2 as YNFKEQ. V was pared by 0 bases and J by 4 bases, with 13 bases between. The CDR3: CASSQDLSRVGNTIYF. DNA for the CDR3: TGTGCCAGCAGCCAAGATCTAAGCAGGGTCGGAAACACCATATATTTT.

The chain employs TRBV12-3 or TRBV12-4 and TRBJ1-2; D uncertain. V was cut by 3 bases and J by 4 bases, with 9 bases left in between. The CDR3 spans 13 residues. The CDR3 DNA reads as TGTGCCAGCAGTTTCGAATACAGCTATGGCTACACCTTC. Residues: CASSFEYSYGYTF.

The V gene is TRBV7-2, the J gene TRBJ2-1; 8 positions agree with TRBD2. The CDR3 is 14 amino acids. V gave up 7 bases and J gave up 6 bases; unmatched junction bases: 8. The germline V gene has CDR1 SGHTA and CDR2 FQGNSA. CDR3 DNA: TGTGCCAGCAACCTCATAGCGGGGCTCAATGAGCAGTTCTTC. Amino acid sequence: CASNLIAGLNEQFF.

The genes are TRBV6-5 and TRBJ1-2; the match to TRBD1 covers 8 bases. The CDR3 consists of 12 residues. V gave up 4 bases and J gave up 8 bases; unmatched junction bases: 3. Germline CDR1 and CDR2: MNHEY and SVGAGI. The CDR3 reads CASSSDRGGYTF. CDR3 sequence (DNA): TGTGCCAGCAGTTCCGACAGGGGCGGCTACACCTTC.

The chain is built from TRBV7-8 and TRBJ1-2; a weak D match, TRBD1 (6 bases). CDR1 and CDR2 (germline): SGHVS, FQNEAQ. The CDR3 has 16 residues. Trimming left V 4 bases short and J 5 bases short, with 20 bases between. CDR3 coding DNA: TGTGCCAGCAGCTCGATTGGGACACGGGAATATTATGGCTACACCTTC. Translated: CASSSIGTREYYGYTF.

This chain connects TRBV6-6 to TRBJ2-5, with TRBD1 as a possible D gene (5 bases). CDR1 is MNHNY, CDR2 SVGAGI, per germline (reference sequence). Between the trimmed V and J ends, which lost 4 bases and 1 base, there was a span of 13 bases. This CDR3 contains 15 residues. The CDR3 is CASSSQGSTQETQYF. CDR3 sequence (DNA): TGTGCCAGCAGTTCCCAGGGCTCTACCCAAGAGACCCAGTACTTC.

The chain recombines TRBV12-1 with TRBJ1-3. TRBV12-1 is an annotated pseudogene. The CDR3 has 17 amino acids. DNA of the CDR3: TGTGCCAGCAGCCCGATAGGCGGGACGGACTCTGGAAACACCATATATTTT. This codes for CASSPIGGTDSGNTIYF.

This rearrangement joins TRBV30 to TRBJ2-1, with D perhaps TRBD2 (5 bases). V was cut by 3 bases and J by 0 bases, with 6 bases left in between. Germline assignment: CDR1 GTSNPN and CDR2 SVGIG (reference sequence). The CDR3 spans 13 residues. CDR3 in DNA: TGTGCCTGGAGGGAGGACTCCTACAATGAGCAGTTCTTC. Translating gives CAWREDSYNEQFF. Using reference TRBV30 and TRBJ2-1 for the parts outside the CDR3, the full variable domain is SQTIHQWPATLVQPVGSPLSLECTVEGTSNPNLYWYRQAAGRGLQLLFYSVGIGQISSEVPQNLSASRPQDRQFILSSKKLLLSDSGFYLCAWREDSYNEQFFGPGTRLTVL.

In its sample, this clone was seen once. The chain uses TRBV18 and TRBJ1-3; D gene uncertain. V was clipped by 5 bases and J by 0 bases, with 14 bases between them. The CDR3 has 16 amino acids. Per germline, CDR1 KGHSH and CDR2 LQKENI. CDR3 DNA: TGTGCCAGCTCATCGGGAGACGGGCGCTCTGGAAACACCATATATTTT. It codes for CASSSGDGRSGNTIYF.

The V gene is TRBV5-1, the J gene TRBJ1-1, with unresolved D. Trimming took off 7 bases at V and 3 bases at J, with 13 bases between the two ends. CDR1 is SGHRS and CDR2 is YFSETQ in the germline V gene. This CDR3 has 13 amino acids. CDR3 in amino acids: CASSKAGDTEAFF. Here the CDR3 DNA reads TGCGCCAGCTCGAAGGCAGGCGACACTGAAGCTTTCTTT.

The J gene is TRBJ1-5, the V gene TRBV27, with D maybe TRBD1 (6 bases). CDR1 is MNHEY and CDR2 is SMNVEV in the germline V gene (reference sequence). The CDR3 runs to 16 residues. V was shortened by 6 bases and J by 0 bases, with 15 bases between the two germline ends. DNA for the CDR3: TGTGCCAGCAGCCCGGTGGGGACACCTAGCAATCAGCCCCAGCATTTT. This codes for CASSPVGTPSNQPQHF.

This chain uses TRBV6-5 with TRBJ2-1, with 9 bases fitting TRBD2. The trim removed 4 bases at V and 5 bases at J, leaving 9 bases unmatched. There are 16 residues in the CDR3. Germline V gives CDR1 MNHEY, CDR2 SVGAGI. The CDR3 region has the DNA TGTGCCAGCAGTTCTATAGCGGGAGCTCTCGACAATGAGCAGTTCTTC. This translates into CASSSIAGALDNEQFF.

CDR3 in DNA: TGTGCCAGTAGATCGAAGGGACAGGACGCCTACGAGCAGTACTTC. It encodes CASRSKGQDAYEQYF. The chain is built from TRBV19 and TRBJ2-7, with TRBD1 matching 8 bases. Per germline, CDR1 LNHDA and CDR2 SQIVND (reference sequence). V was pared by 6 bases and J by 2 bases, with 9 bases of the junction left unmatched. CDR3 length equals 15 residues.

J is TRBJ2-5 and V is TRBV27; D is perhaps TRBD1 (5 bases). Trimming removed 0 bases from V and 4 bases from J, with 18 bases in between. CDR1 MNHEY and CDR2 SMNVEV come from the germline V gene (reference sequence). The length of the CDR3 is 17 residues. The CDR3 loop reads CASSLSYQGGFGETQYF. For the CDR3, the DNA is TGTGCCAGCAGTTTATCGTACCAGGGTGGTTTCGGAGAGACCCAGTACTTC.

The table lists this clone with a count of one. The CDR3 bases are TGTGCCAGCAGTTTATCAGGGGGAAACAATCAGCCCCAGCATTTT. The encoded protein is CASSLSGGNNQPQHF. The chain uses TRBV28 and TRBJ1-5; TRBD1 aligns across 7 bases. Per germline, CDR1 MDHEN and CDR2 SYDVKM. J was trimmed by 3 bases and V by 1 base; bases with no gene match: 3. The CDR3 is 15 residues long.

The gene calls are TRBV2 and TRBJ2-7; a weak D match, TRBD2 (5 bases). Trimming took off 3 bases at V and 1 base at J, with 19 bases between the two ends. The germline CDR1 and CDR2 sequences are SNHLY and FYNNEI. The CDR3 is 17 residues long. CDR3 sequence reads: CASSDFLWTSASYEQYF. CDR3 DNA sequence: TGTGCCAGCAGTGACTTTCTCTGGACTTCCGCATCCTACGAGCAGTACTTC.

The chain combines TRBV3-1 (or the pseudogene TRBV3-2) with TRBJ2-3; 8 bases align to TRBD1. Germline CDR1 LGHDT, CDR2 YNNKEL (reference sequence). The J segment lost 1 base and the V segment lost 2 bases, leaving 8 bases of the junction unmatched. This CDR3 has 17 amino acids. In DNA, the CDR3 is TGTGCCAGCAGCCAATACACCCAGGGGGCGGGCACAGATACGCAGTATTTT. Protein sequence: CASSQYTQGAGTDTQYF.